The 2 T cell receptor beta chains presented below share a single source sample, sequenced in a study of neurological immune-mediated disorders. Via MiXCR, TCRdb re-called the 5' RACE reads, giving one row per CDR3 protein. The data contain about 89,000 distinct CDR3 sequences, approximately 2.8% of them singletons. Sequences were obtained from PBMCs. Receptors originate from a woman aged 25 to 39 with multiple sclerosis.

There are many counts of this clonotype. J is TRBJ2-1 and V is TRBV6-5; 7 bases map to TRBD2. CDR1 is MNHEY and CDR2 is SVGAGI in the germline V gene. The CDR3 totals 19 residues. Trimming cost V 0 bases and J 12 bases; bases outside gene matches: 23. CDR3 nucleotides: TGTGCCAGCAGTTACTCTTGGGAGGGCCCGGTGGTTGGGTACGAATGGCAGTTCTTC. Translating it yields CASSYSWEGPVVGYEWQFF.

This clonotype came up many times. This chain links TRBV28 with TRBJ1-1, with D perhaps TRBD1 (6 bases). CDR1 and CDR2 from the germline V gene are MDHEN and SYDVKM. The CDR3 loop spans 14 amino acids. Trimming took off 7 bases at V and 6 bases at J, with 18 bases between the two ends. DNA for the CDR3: TGTGCCAGCACCCCGGAGGGGGGTCGGCCTGAAGCTTTCTTT. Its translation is CASTPEGGRPEAFF.